This T cell receptor beta chain was identified in a study of human T cells and chemical hapten exposure. Extraction yielded total RNA from whole blood (unfractionated). Study-wide points: Sensitizing with DPC caused no change in TCRs above 1 in 1000 frequency.

The library gave individual cDNA molecules unique molecular identifiers. In the authors' methods: There were a median of around 100,000 TCRs per sample, with a range from roughly 20,000 to 750,000. TCRdb passed the 5' RACE reads through MiXCR, listing each CDR3 protein once. The V and J calls and clone size come from TCRdb's table, not from the authors' own analysis. The profile covers tens of thousands of distinct CDR3 sequences, with 7% to 8% appearing a single time and approximately 2.3% taken by the ten largest. To note about this clonotype: As yet, its antigen is unknown.

This CDR3 has 16 amino acids. V lost 3 bases to trimming and J lost 0 bases, with 9 bases between them. Germline CDR1 and CDR2: MGHDK and SYGVNS. This TCR was recovered from a male donor in good health. This chain links TRBV25-1 with TRBJ1-6, with D unresolved. CDR3: CASSDGRSSYNSPLHF. In DNA form, the CDR3 reads TGTGCCAGCAGTGATGGGAGGAGCTCCTATAATTCACCCCTCCACTTT.